These 19 T cell receptor beta chains share one sample of origin, sequenced in a study of blood T cell repertoires in COVID-19. Repertoires were generated with immunoSEQ multiplex PCR, while TCRdb's copy carries only in-frame clones and drops some. The sample lists roughly 190,000 clones; approximately 79% were seen once. Material: PBMCs or T cells enriched from blood (not recorded which). The source is an older woman with acute COVID-19.

The chain recombines TRBV30 with TRBJ1-5; a weak D match, TRBD1 (5 bases). V dropped 1 base and J dropped 7 bases, with 11 bases sitting between them. Germline V CDR1 and CDR2: GTSNPN, SVGIG (reference sequence). The CDR3 is made up of 13 amino acids. The CDR3 nucleotides are TGTGCCTGGAGTGCCCGGGGGAGCCAGCCCCAGCATTTT. It encodes CAWSARGSQPQHF.

The genes are TRBV2 and TRBJ1-6, with 8 bases that match TRBD1. This CDR3 comprises 14 residues. Trimming took 6 bases from V and 6 from J; bases not matched to a gene: 4. Germline V lookup: CDR1 SNHLY, CDR2 FYNNEI. CDR3 DNA: TGTGCCAGCAGAGTCAGGGGGCGTAATTCACCCCTCCACTTT. It encodes CASRVRGRNSPLHF.

This clone was found a few times. V usage is TRBV7-6 and J usage is TRBJ1-1; D remains unclear. The V end was cut by 2 bases, the J end by 0 bases, with 13 bases between. Germline lookup yields CDR1 SGHVS and CDR2 FNYEAQ. This CDR3 has 16 residues. CDR3 in amino acids: CASSLPPDSMNTEAFF. The CDR3 DNA follows: TGTGCCAGCAGCTTACCCCCGGACTCCATGAACACTGAAGCTTTCTTT.

CDR3 sequence reads: CASGPMLAKNIQYF. The CDR3 bases are TGTGCCAGCGGCCCGATGCTAGCCAAAAACATTCAGTACTTC. The genes are TRBV28 and TRBJ2-4; D unresolved. Germline CDR1 reads MDHEN; CDR2 reads SYDVKM. The V end lost 8 bases, the J end lost 0 bases, and 11 bases lay between the germline ends. The CDR3 is made up of 14 amino acids. The whole variable domain, filled in from reference TRBV28 and TRBJ2-4, reads DVKVTQSSRYLVKRTGEKVFLECVQDMDHENMFWYRQDPGLGLRLIYFSYDVKMKEKGDIPEGYSVSREKKERFSLILESASTNQTSMYLCASGPMLAKNIQYFGAGTRLSVL.

V and J are TRBV30 and TRBJ1-3; D is uncertain. The V end lost 6 bases, the J end lost 4 bases, and 10 bases lay between the germline ends. Germline V gives CDR1 GTSNPN, CDR2 SVGIG (reference sequence). The CDR3 is 12 residues long. The DNA of the CDR3 is TGTGCCTGCGAGTGGTCCGGAAACACCATATATTTT. Amino acid sequence: CACEWSGNTIYF. Based on the CDR3 plus reference TRBV30 and TRBJ1-3, the full variable domain is SQTIHQWPATLVQPVGSPLSLECTVEGTSNPNLYWYRQAAGRGLQLLFYSVGIGQISSEVPQNLSASRPQDRQFILSSKKLLLSDSGFYLCACEWSGNTIYFGEGSWLTVV.

This sequence joins TRBV6-5 and TRBJ1-2; TRBD1 is a possible D gene (6 bases). The CDR3 runs to 15 residues. V lost 5 bases and J 4 bases, leaving 17 bases between the germline ends. Germline values: CDR1 MNHEY, CDR2 SVGAGI. The CDR3 nucleotides read TGTGCCAGCAGTCTTGGACAGCCTTCCCCCTATGGCTACACCTTC. Residues: CASSLGQPSPYGYTF.

The chain employs TRBV28 and TRBJ1-1; TRBD1 might be the D (5 bases). Germline values: CDR1 MDHEN, CDR2 SYDVKM. The V end lost 2 bases, the J end lost 10 bases, and 20 bases lay between the germline ends. The CDR3 runs to 15 residues. The CDR3 DNA reads as TGTGCCAGCAGTTTAGGGGGGGAGGGTAGGACTATAGCTTTCTTT. Translated, it gives CASSLGGEGRTIAFF.

The J gene is TRBJ1-5, the V gene TRBV6-5; 7 nucleotides align to TRBD1. There are 15 residues in the CDR3. The ends lost 7 bases at V and 4 bases at J; junction bases unmatched: 10. Germline V gene sequence: CDR1 MNHEY, CDR2 SVGAGI. The DNA of the CDR3 is TGTGCCAGCACGCTATCCGGGACAGCTAATCAGCCCCAGCATTTT. It specifies CASTLSGTANQPQHF.

To note about this clone: A much larger clone lies a single base off, so this may be a read error. The V and J genes are TRBV28 and TRBJ1-1; 9 bases agree with TRBD1. The CDR3 sequence is 14 residues long. From germline, CDR1 is MDHEN and CDR2 SYDVKM. The CDR3 DNA is TGTGCCAACAGTCCGGGACAGGGACGGGCTGAAGCTTTCTTT. Its translation is CANSPGQGRAEAFF.

This clone was seen just once. The chain carries TRBV30 and TRBJ2-1; no clear D gene. Trimming shortened V by 1 base and J by 12 bases, and 16 bases separated the two germline ends. CDR3 length: 13 residues. Germline CDR1 GTSNPN, CDR2 SVGIG (reference sequence). The CDR3 region is CAWSASSSFVQFF. The CDR3 coding sequence is TGTGCCTGGAGTGCTTCTAGTTCGTTCGTGCAGTTCTTC.

The genes are TRBV20-1 and TRBJ1-1, with a weak D call TRBD1 (6 bases). The CDR3 sequence is 11 residues long. V gave up 3 bases and J gave up 7 bases, with 9 bases separating them. CDR1 is DFQATT and CDR2 is SNEGSKA in the germline V gene (reference sequence). The CDR3 sequence: CSARGAGEAFF. For the CDR3, the DNA is TGCAGTGCTAGGGGGGCCGGTGAAGCTTTCTTT.

Here the CDR3 DNA reads TGTGCCAGCAGCCCGGACAGTTTTAATTCACCCCTCCACTTT. Its protein product is CASSPDSFNSPLHF. The rearrangement uses TRBV7-8 and TRBJ1-6, with a possible D match to TRBD1 (6 bases). Germline loops: CDR1 SGHVS, CDR2 FQNEAQ. V shed 5 bases and J shed 6 bases, with 11 bases lying between them. The CDR3 totals 14 residues.

J is TRBJ2-1 and V is TRBV7-2; 8 bases align to TRBD1. The length of the CDR3 is 15 residues. Germline V CDR1 and CDR2: SGHTA, FQGNSA. The V and J ends lost 6 bases and 4 bases, in that order; junction bases with no gene match: 8. CDR3 sequence: CASSKDRAGYNEQFF. The CDR3, as DNA: TGTGCCAGCAGTAAGGACAGGGCGGGGTACAATGAGCAGTTCTTC.

The gene calls are TRBV4-3 and TRBJ2-5, with 7 nucleotides matching TRBD2. This CDR3 is 16 amino acids long. In germline, CDR1 is LGHNA, CDR2 YSLEER. The V gene end was trimmed by 4 bases and the J gene end by 3 bases; junction bases not matched to a gene: 11. The CDR3 is CASSPLVGLLKETQYF. DNA of the CDR3: TGCGCCAGCAGCCCACTTGTGGGACTATTAAAAGAGACCCAGTACTTC.

V gene TRBV27 combines with J gene TRBJ2-4, with 8 bases aligning to TRBD2. CDR1 is MNHEY and CDR2 is SMNVEV in the germline V gene (reference sequence). The CDR3 loop spans 18 amino acids. Losses at the gene ends were 3 bases for V and 2 bases for J; bases not matched to a gene: 12. The DNA for the CDR3 is TGTGCCAGCAGTTTTCTAGCGGGTAGAGGGGGGACCAAAAACATTCAGTACTTC. Its translation is CASSFLAGRGGTKNIQYF.

V gene TRBV24-1 combines with J gene TRBJ2-2; TRBD1 aligns across 9 bases. The ends lost 5 bases at V and 7 bases at J; junction bases unmatched: 4. CDR3 length equals 14 residues. Germline V gives CDR1 KGHDR, CDR2 SFDVKD. This CDR3 is CATSGDRGVGELFF. CDR3 nucleotides: TGTGCCACCAGTGGCGACAGGGGGGTCGGGGAGCTGTTTTTT.

As to this clone: It may be a read error: a sequence one base away is much more abundant. The rearrangement uses TRBV5-8 and TRBJ1-6; 10 bases map to TRBD1. The ends lost 4 bases at V and 6 bases at J; junction bases unmatched: 1. This CDR3 spans 14 amino acids. CDR1 is SGHTS and CDR2 is YDEGEE in the germline V gene. The CDR3 loop reads CASSRDRGNSPLHF. The DNA for the CDR3 is TGTGCCAGCAGCCGGGACAGGGGTAATTCACCCCTCCACTTT.

This clone was counted between two and nine times. DNA of the CDR3: TGTGCCAGTAAGGAGGCGGGAGCTACCTACAATGAGCAGTTCTTC. It translates to CASKEAGATYNEQFF. The chain combines TRBV19 with TRBJ2-1, with 7 positions matching TRBD2. The length of the CDR3 is 15 residues. V was clipped by 7 bases and J by 2 bases; unmatched bases: 8. CDR1 LNHDA and CDR2 SQIVND come from the germline V gene (reference sequence).

The rearrangement links TRBV27 to TRBJ1-4; 10 bases map to TRBD1. Looked up from germline, CDR1 is MNHEY and CDR2 is SMNVEV (reference sequence). J lost 5 bases, V lost 5 bases, and 5 bases had no gene match. The CDR3 is made up of 15 amino acids. CDR3 in amino acids: CASSPMTGGNEKLFF. Written as DNA, the CDR3 is TGTGCCAGCAGTCCGATGACAGGGGGCAATGAAAAACTGTTTTTT.